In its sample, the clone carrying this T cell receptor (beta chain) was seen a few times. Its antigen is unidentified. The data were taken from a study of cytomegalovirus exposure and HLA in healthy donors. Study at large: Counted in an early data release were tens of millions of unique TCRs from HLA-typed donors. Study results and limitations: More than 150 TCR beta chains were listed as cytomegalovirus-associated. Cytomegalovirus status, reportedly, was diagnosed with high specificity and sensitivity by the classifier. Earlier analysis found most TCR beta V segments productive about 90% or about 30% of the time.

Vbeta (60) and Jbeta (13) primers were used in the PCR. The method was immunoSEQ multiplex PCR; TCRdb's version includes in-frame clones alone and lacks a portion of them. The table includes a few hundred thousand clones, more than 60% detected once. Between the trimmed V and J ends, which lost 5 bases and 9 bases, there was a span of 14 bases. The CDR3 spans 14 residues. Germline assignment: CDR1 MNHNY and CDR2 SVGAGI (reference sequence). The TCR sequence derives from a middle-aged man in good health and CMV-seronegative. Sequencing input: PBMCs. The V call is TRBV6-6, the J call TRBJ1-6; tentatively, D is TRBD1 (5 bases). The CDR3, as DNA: TGTGCCAGCAGTGCGGGGCTACTAGGTTCACCCCTCCACTTT. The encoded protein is CASSAGLLGSPLHF.